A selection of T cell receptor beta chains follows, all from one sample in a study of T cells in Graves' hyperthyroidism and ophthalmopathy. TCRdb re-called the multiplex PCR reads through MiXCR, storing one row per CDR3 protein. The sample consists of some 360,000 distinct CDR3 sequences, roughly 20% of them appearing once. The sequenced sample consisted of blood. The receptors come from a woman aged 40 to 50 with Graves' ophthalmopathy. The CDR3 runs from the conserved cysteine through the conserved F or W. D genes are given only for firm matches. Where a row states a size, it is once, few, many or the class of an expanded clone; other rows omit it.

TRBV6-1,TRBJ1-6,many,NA,CASQLSSYNSPLHF
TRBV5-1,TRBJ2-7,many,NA,CASRLEMTGSYEQYF
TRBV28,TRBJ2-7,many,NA,CASISGSSYEQYF
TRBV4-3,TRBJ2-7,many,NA,CASSQDAGLSSYEQYF
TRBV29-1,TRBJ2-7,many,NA,CSGVGSPYEQYF
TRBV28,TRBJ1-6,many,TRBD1,CARLLRDSLTGSPLHF
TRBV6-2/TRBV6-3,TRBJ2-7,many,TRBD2,CASSFSGNLYEQYF
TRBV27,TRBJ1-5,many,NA,CASSLSRAQPQHF
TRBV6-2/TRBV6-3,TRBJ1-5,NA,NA,CASSGGAHQPQHF
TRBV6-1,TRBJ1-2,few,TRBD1,CASSVAGTGNYGYTF
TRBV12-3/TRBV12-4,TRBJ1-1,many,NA,CASSFRGTVTEAFF
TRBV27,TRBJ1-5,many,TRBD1,CASSSLAGTGSNQPQHF
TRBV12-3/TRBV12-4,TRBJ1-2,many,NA,CASTMMSSYGYTF
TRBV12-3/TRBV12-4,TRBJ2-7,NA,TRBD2,CATGTSGASGQYF
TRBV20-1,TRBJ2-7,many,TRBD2,CSAVRLAGSYEQYF
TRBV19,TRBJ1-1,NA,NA,CASSIFDGQGAFF
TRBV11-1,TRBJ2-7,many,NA,CASSNPPGFEQYF
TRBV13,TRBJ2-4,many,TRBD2,CASSFRGSDNIQYF
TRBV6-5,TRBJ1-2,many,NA,CASSTLGTDGYTF
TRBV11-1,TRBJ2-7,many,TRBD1,CASSAGQVNSYEQYF
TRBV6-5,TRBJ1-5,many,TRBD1,CASSLTGEWQPQHF
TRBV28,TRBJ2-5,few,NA,CASSLALPQETQYF
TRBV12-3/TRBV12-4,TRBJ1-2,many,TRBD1,CASSHGGTGDGYTF
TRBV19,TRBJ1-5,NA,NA,CASSPPRAGTNQPQHF
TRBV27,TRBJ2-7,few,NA,CASSSLYPTSSEQYF
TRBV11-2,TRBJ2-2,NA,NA,CASSVQGLLGTGELFF
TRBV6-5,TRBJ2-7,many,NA,CASSYSRQSPHEQYF
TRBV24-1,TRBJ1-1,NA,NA,CATSDETVDEGSFF
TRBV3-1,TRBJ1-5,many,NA,CASSLQDQPQHF
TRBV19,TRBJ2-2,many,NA,CASSVQDVGELFF
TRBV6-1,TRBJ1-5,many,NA,CATRRYSNQPQHF
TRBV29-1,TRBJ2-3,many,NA,CSAYRGGSTDTQYF
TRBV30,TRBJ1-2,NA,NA,CAWKGRLTYGYTF
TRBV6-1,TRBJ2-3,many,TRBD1,CASSRPNRGLEYF
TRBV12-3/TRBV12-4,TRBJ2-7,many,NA,CASSLSRVNERYF
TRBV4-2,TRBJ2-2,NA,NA,CASRPWPGGGELFF
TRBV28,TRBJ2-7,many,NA,CASKGRKGEQYF
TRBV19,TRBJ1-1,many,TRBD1,CASSQYARQGSEAFF
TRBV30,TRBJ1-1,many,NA,CAWSLPRGAFF
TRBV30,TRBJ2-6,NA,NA,CAWSVWRGSGANVLTF
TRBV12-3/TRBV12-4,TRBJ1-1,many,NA,CASTFRQGLFLSSEAFF
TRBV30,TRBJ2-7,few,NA,CAWSQGGEYEQYF
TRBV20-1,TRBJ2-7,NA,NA,CSARDSAGGLAYEQYF
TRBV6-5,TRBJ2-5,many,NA,CASSYGLGDLETQYF
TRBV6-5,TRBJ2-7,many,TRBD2,CASRPGTSGSLHYEQYF